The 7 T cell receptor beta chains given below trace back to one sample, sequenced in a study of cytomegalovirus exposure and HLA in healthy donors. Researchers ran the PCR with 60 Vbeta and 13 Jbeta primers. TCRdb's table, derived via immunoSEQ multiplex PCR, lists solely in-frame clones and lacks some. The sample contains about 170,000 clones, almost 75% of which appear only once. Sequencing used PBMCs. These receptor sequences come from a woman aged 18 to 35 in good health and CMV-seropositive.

As DNA, the CDR3 is TGTGCCAGCAGTTACTCCGCGGGAGGGGAGCAGTTCTTC. This gives the protein CASSYSAGGEQFF. The chain links TRBV6-6 to TRBJ2-1; 9 positions match TRBD2. The CDR3 is 13 amino acids. Germline V CDR1 and CDR2: MNHNY, SVGAGI (reference sequence). Trimming cost V 0 bases and J 10 bases; bases outside gene matches: 1.

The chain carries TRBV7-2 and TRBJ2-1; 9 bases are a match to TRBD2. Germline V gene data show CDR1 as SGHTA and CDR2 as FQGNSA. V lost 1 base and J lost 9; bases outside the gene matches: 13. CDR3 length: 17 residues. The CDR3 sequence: CASSLGGFAGGHSEQFF. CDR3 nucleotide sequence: TGTGCCAGCAGCTTAGGGGGGTTTGCGGGGGGGCACAGTGAGCAGTTCTTC.

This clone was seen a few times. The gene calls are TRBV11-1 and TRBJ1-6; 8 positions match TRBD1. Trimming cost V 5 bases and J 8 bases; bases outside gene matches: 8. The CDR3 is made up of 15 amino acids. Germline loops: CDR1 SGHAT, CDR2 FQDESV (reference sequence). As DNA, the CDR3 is TGTGCCAGCAGCCTTGGGACAGGAGGGCATTCACCCCTCCACTTT. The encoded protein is CASSLGTGGHSPLHF. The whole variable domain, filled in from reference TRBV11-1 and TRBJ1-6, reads EAEVAQSPRYKITEKSQAVAFWCDPISGHATLYWYRQILGQGPELLVQFQDESVVDDSQLPKDRFSAERLKGVDSTLKIQPAELGDSAMYLCASSLGTGGHSPLHFGNGTRLTVT.

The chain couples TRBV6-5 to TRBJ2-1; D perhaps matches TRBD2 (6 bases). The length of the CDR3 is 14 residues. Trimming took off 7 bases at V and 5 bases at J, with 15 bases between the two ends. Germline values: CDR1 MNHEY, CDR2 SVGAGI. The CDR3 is CASTGGQLDNEQFF. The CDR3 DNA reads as TGTGCCAGCACCGGGGGTCAGCTCGACAATGAGCAGTTCTTC.

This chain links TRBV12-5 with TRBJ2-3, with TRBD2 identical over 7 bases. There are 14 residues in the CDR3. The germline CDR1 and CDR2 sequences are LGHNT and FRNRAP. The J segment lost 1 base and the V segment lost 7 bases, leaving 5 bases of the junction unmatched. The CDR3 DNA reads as TGTGCTAGTGCCATTACTAGCGGCACAGATACGCAGTATTTT. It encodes CASAITSGTDTQYF.

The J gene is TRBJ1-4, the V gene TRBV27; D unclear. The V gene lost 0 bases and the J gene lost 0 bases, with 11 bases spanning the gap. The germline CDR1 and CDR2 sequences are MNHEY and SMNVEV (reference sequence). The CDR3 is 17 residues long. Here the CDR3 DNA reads TGTGCCAGCAGTTTATCGGCGGGGTCCTCAACTAATGAAAAACTGTTTTTT. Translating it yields CASSLSAGSSTNEKLFF.

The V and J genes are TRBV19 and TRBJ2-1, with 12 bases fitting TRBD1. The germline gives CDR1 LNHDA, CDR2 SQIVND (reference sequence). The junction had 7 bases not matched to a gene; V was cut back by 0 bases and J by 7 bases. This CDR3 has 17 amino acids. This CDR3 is CASSIEPGQGAENEQFF. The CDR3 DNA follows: TGTGCCAGTAGTATAGAGCCGGGACAGGGGGCAGAGAATGAGCAGTTCTTC. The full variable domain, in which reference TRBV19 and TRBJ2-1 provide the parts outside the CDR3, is DGGITQSPKYLFRKEGQNVTLSCEQNLNHDAMYWYRQDPGQGLRLIYYSQIVNDFQKGDIAEGYSVSREKKESFPLTVTSAQKNPTAFYLCASSIEPGQGAENEQFFGPGTRLTVL.